This entry lists 15 T cell receptor beta chains sequenced from one sample in a study of tumor-infiltrating lymphocytes in primary liver carcinoma. The 20-30 mg bulk tissue piece was not sorted before simultaneous RNA and DNA extraction. Production of TCR beta cDNA used around 500 ng total RNA together with a constant-region primer. Libraries for TCR beta were built through three nested multiplex PCR rounds, which together made up a slightly modified ARM-PCR procedure. TRBV1-TRBV30 forward primers paired with a C-beta reverse primer were used in the first two PCR rounds, which ran roughly 9 cycles each. TCRdb reanalysed the multiplex PCR reads using MiXCR and keeps one entry per CDR3 protein. The table has about 100,000 distinct CDR3 sequences, more than 65% seen once. The sample comprised liver tumor tissue from sampling region 2. Subset described: tumor region T2, inferior pole. The source of these receptors is a woman in her sixties or seventies with primary liver carcinoma and hepatitis B virus infection.

The chain couples TRBV20-1 to TRBJ1-1; D is perhaps TRBD1 (6 bases). The CDR3 sequence is 12 residues long. The V gene lost 0 bases and the J gene lost 6 bases, with 8 bases spanning the gap. The germline V gene encodes CDR1 DFQATT and CDR2 SNEGSKA (reference sequence). The CDR3 DNA reads TGCAGTGCTAGAGACCAGGGGTCTGAAGCTTTCTTT. It codes for CSARDQGSEAFF.

Comments on this clonotype: Mismatch with germline at one junction end may stem from a read error. V is TRBV11-3 and J is TRBJ2-3; TRBD1 aligns across 8 bases. The CDR3 runs to 17 residues. Germline CDR1 is SGHNT and CDR2 is YENEEA. CDR3 coding DNA: TGTGCCAGCAGCTCTTGGTCCCATGACAGGGGCACAGATACGCACTATTTC. It yields the protein CASSSWSHDRGTDTHYF.

The V call is TRBV5-1, the J call TRBJ2-1, with D possibly TRBD1 on 5 matching bases. The CDR3 contains 14 residues. The V end was cut by 0 bases, the J end by 6 bases, with 10 bases between. CDR1 is SGHRS and CDR2 is YFSETQ in the germline V gene. CDR3 bases: TGCGCCAGCAGCTTGGCGCGTGGGGCCAATGAGCAGTTCTTC. Its protein is CASSLARGANEQFF.

The rearrangement joins TRBV20-1 to TRBJ2-1; 7 bases are shared with TRBD1. Germline V gives CDR1 DFQATT, CDR2 SNEGSKA (reference sequence). The CDR3 is 12 residues long. Trimming removed 7 bases from V and 8 bases from J; junction bases left unmatched: 8. The CDR3 protein is CSDSQGWDEQFF. The CDR3 DNA is TGCAGTGATTCACAGGGGTGGGATGAGCAGTTCTTC.

Many counts were recorded for this clonotype. This chain links TRBV10-2 with TRBJ2-3; TRBD2 might be the D (5 bases). Per germline, CDR1 WSHSY and CDR2 SAAADI. Between the trimmed V and J ends, which lost 8 bases and 3 bases, there was a span of 15 bases. The CDR3 totals 14 residues. CDR3 in amino acids: CASQRSRETDTQYF. DNA of the CDR3: TGCGCCAGCCAGAGGTCTCGGGAAACAGATACGCAGTATTTT.

As for this clonotype: One end of the junction varies from germline; a read error may be responsible. V is TRBV11-2 and J is TRBJ2-3; 8 bases align to TRBD2. The germline V gene has CDR1 SGHAT and CDR2 FQNNGV. The CDR3 spans 15 residues. The CDR3 sequence: CARGLEAGGTDMQYF. CDR3 DNA: TGTGCCCGCGGACTAGAGGCGGGAGGCACAGATATGCAGTATTTT.

Concerning this clonotype: The CDR3 end shows no conserved phenylalanine or tryptophan, and so a read error is likely. The gene calls are TRBV11-2 and TRBJ2-1; D is uncertain. Germline CDR1 and CDR2: SGHAT and FQNNGV. The CDR3 consists of 17 residues. As DNA, the CDR3 is TGTGCCAGCAGCTTAGATCCCAGGAGTTTTCCCTACAATGGGCAGTTCCTC. It is translated as CASSLDPRSFPYNGQFL.

With respect to this clonotype: At one end the junction does not follow the germline gene, possibly because of a read error. CDR3 in DNA: TGTGCCAGCAGCCGCCGGGGGACATGTTATCTTAACTATGGCTGCACCTTC. Translation gives CASSRRGTCYLNYGCTF. V is TRBV5-8 and J is TRBJ1-2, with D possibly TRBD1 on 6 matching bases. Germline CDR1 is SGHTS and CDR2 is YDEGEE. The CDR3 contains 17 residues.

This rearrangement joins TRBV5-5 to TRBJ2-1, with 7 bases that match TRBD1. CDR3 length equals 14 residues. Germline V gives CDR1 SGHKS, CDR2 YYEKEE (reference sequence). Trimming at V came to 6 bases and at J to 5 bases, leaving 8 bases not matched to a gene. As DNA, the CDR3 is TGTGCCAGCAACCTTGACAGGGACAACAATGAGCAGTTCTTC. Encoded protein: CASNLDRDNNEQFF. Combining the CDR3 with reference TRBV5-5 and TRBJ2-1 gives the whole variable domain DAGVTQSPTHLIKTRGQQVTLRCSPISGHKSVSWYQQVLGQGPQFIFQYYEKEERGRGNFPDRFSARQFPNYSSELNVNALLLGDSALYLCASNLDRDNNEQFFGPGTRLTVL.

This clonotype was picked up many times. The chain carries TRBV7-9 and TRBJ2-1, with no clear D. V lost 5 bases to trimming and J lost 10 bases, with 15 bases between them. Germline CDR1 and CDR2: SEHNR and FQNEAQ (reference sequence). This CDR3 spans 13 amino acids. CDR3: CASSRIQAPEQFF. CDR3 DNA sequence: TGTGCCAGCAGCCGGATCCAGGCCCCGGAGCAGTTCTTC.

With regard to this clonotype: One end of the junction fails to match germline, which may point to a read error. The rearrangement links TRBV11-2 to TRBJ1-2; D call uncertain. Germline CDR1 reads SGHAT; CDR2 reads FQNNGV. This CDR3 is built from 13 residues. CDR3 nucleotides: TGTGCCAATAGCTTTCAGGATAGCTATGACTACGCCTTC. As protein: CANSFQDSYDYAF. The full variable domain, its missing parts supplied by reference TRBV11-2 and TRBJ1-2, is EAGVAQSPRYKIIEKRQSVAFWCNPISGHATLYWYQQILGQGPKLLIQFQNNGVVDDSQLPKDRFSAERLKGVDSTLKIQPAKLEDSAVYLCANSFQDSYDYAFGSGTRLTVV.

This clonotype was observed at least ten times. This chain links TRBV12-3 or TRBV12-4 with TRBJ2-7; no firm D call. V was pared by 7 bases and J by 6 bases, with 13 bases between. The CDR3 consists of 12 residues. CDR3: CASTLGQTEQYF. In DNA form, the CDR3 reads TGTGCCAGCACCCTAGGCCAAACCGAGCAGTACTTC.

This clonotype has just one count. The junction and the germline gene differ at one end; a read error may be behind it. V gene TRBV10-3 combines with J gene TRBJ2-2; TRBD2 aligns across 8 bases. This CDR3 is built from 17 residues. The germline gives CDR1 ENHRY, CDR2 SYGVKD. The CDR3 DNA follows: TGTGCCATCAGTCCGGGACTAACGGGAGGGAACACCCGGGAGCTGTTTTTT. Translation gives CAISPGLTGGNTRELFF.

A remark on this clonotype: Sequence at one end of the junction differs from germline and may be a read error. The V call is TRBV7-9, the J call TRBJ1-2; 8 positions agree with TRBD1. Germline-derived CDR1 and CDR2 are SEHNR and FQNEAQ (reference sequence). The CDR3 length is 15 residues. The CDR3 loop is CASTLSATGEDGYTF. CDR3 nucleotides: TGTGCTAGCACCTTATCCGCGACAGGGGAGGATGGCTACACCTTC. Full variable domain (rest looked up from reference TRBV7-9 and TRBJ1-2): DTGVSQNPRHKITKRGQNVTFRCDPISEHNRLYWYRQTLGQGPEFLTYFQNEAQLEKSRLLSDRFSAERPKGSFSTLEIQRTEQGDSAMYLCASTLSATGEDGYTFGSGTRLTVV.

This clonotype was recorded many times. The rearrangement links TRBV6-2 or TRBV6-3 to TRBJ2-1; D possibly corresponds to TRBD1 (8 bases). The CDR3 totals 15 residues. Germline CDR1 reads MNHEY; CDR2 reads SVGEGT. Trimming took off 5 bases at V and 8 bases at J, with 19 bases between the two ends. The CDR3 bases are TGTGCCAGCAGTACAGGGGGGGGAAGACCCCATGAGCAGTTCTTC. Protein: CASSTGGGRPHEQFF.